These 20 T cell receptor beta chains came from one sample sequenced in a study of T cell responses to AZD1222 COVID-19 vaccine (dated by TCRdb to the early 2020s). Preparation of the library involved the immunoSEQ multiplex PCR assay. In its TCRdb copy, this immuneACCESS table keeps in-frame sequences only and misses some clones. Where compared with another copy, unresolved V genes explain less than half of these, and the others have no known cause. This sample gives roughly 120,000 clones in total; around 84% of them show up just once. The ten biggest clones cover about 7.8% of the sample. This sample's time point label indicates: baseline before first vaccination. The source material was peripheral blood, sampled on day 0 of AZD1222 vaccination. Every receptor here comes from an adult in good health.

The rearrangement joins TRBV28 to TRBJ1-3; TRBD1 might be the D (5 bases). Deletions cut 6 bases from V and 8 bases from J, with 14 bases between. The CDR3 loop spans 13 amino acids. Germline V gives CDR1 MDHEN, CDR2 SYDVKM. This CDR3 reads CASSPGQRDTIYF. For the CDR3, the DNA is TGTGCCAGCAGCCCGGGGCAAAGGGACACCATATATTTT.

The chain carries TRBV19 and TRBJ2-6; 8 bases align to TRBD2. There are 17 residues in the CDR3. Germline loops: CDR1 LNHDA, CDR2 SQIVND (reference sequence). V shed 4 bases and J 0 bases; nucleotides not matched to a gene: 5. The CDR3 spells CASSKSGGSSGANVLTF. CDR3 nucleotides: TGTGCCAGTAGTAAGAGCGGGGGTAGCTCTGGGGCCAACGTCCTGACTTTC.

The V gene is TRBV7-6, the J gene TRBJ1-1, with 7 bases identical to TRBD1. The CDR3 totals 17 residues. Germline trimming cut 5 bases from V and 1 base from J; bases unmatched to any gene: 13. Germline CDR1 SGHVS, CDR2 FNYEAQ. CDR3 in amino acids: CASSPEDRYLRNTEAFF. CDR3 bases: TGTGCCAGCAGCCCAGAGGACAGGTACCTGAGGAACACTGAAGCTTTCTTT.

V is TRBV3-1 (or the pseudogene TRBV3-2) and J is TRBJ2-7; TRBD1 agrees at 9 bases. Germline CDR1 is LGHDT and CDR2 is YNNKEL (reference sequence). Germline trimming cut 0 bases from V and 3 bases from J; bases unmatched to any gene: 6. There are 16 residues in the CDR3. CDR3 residues: CASSQDIGTGLYEQYF. The DNA for the CDR3 is TGTGCCAGCAGCCAAGATATAGGGACAGGGCTCTACGAGCAGTACTTC.

J is TRBJ2-1 and V is TRBV19; 8 nucleotides agree with TRBD2. This CDR3 comprises 15 residues. The V gene end was trimmed by 7 bases and the J gene end by 4 bases; junction bases not matched to a gene: 9. Germline lookup yields CDR1 LNHDA and CDR2 SQIVND (reference sequence). DNA of the CDR3: TGTGCCAGTACGCCTCCGGGGGGGTCTTACAATGAGCAGTTCTTC. Encoded protein: CASTPPGGSYNEQFF.

The chain is built from TRBV7-9 and TRBJ1-4; 9 nucleotides line up with TRBD1. CDR1 is SEHNR, CDR2 FQNEAQ, per germline (reference sequence). The CDR3 has 14 residues. The V segment lost 4 bases and the J segment 7 bases; nucleotides outside the gene matches: 4. CDR3 sequence reads: CASSSQGAGEKLFF. CDR3 coding DNA: TGTGCCAGCAGCTCACAGGGGGCGGGTGAAAAACTGTTTTTT.

The chain couples TRBV7-8 to TRBJ1-1; D not certain. Germline CDR1 and CDR2: SGHVS and FQNEAQ. There are 13 residues in the CDR3. With 5 bases removed from V and 1 base from J, the gap between germline ends came to 8 bases. CDR3 loop: CASSLNWNTEAFF. Here the CDR3 DNA reads TGTGCCAGCAGCCTCAATTGGAACACTGAAGCTTTCTTT.

V gene TRBV6-6 combines with J gene TRBJ2-7, with D perhaps matching TRBD1 (6 bases). The CDR3 is 14 amino acids. The V end was cut by 6 bases, the J end by 5 bases, with 17 bases between. Germline loops: CDR1 MNHNY, CDR2 SVGAGI (reference sequence). The CDR3 spells CASRGAAGLDEQYF. The CDR3 nucleotides read TGTGCCAGCAGGGGGGCGGCCGGCCTTGACGAGCAGTACTTC.

The chain joins TRBV7-3 to TRBJ2-3; no clear D. This CDR3 comprises 14 residues. Germline CDR1 reads SGHTA; CDR2 reads FQGTGA. Trimming cost V 5 bases and J 4 bases, with 13 bases left between them. As DNA, the CDR3 is TGTGCCAGCAGCCCTCAAGCCGCCGCAGATACGCAGTATTTT. This encodes CASSPQAAADTQYF.

On this clone itself: This specimen includes other DNA sequences encoding the same CDR3. This chain uses TRBV28 with TRBJ2-7, with D possibly being TRBD2 (6 bases). Between the trimmed V and J ends, which lost 6 bases and 5 bases, there was a span of 14 bases. Germline assignment: CDR1 MDHEN and CDR2 SYDVKM. This CDR3 region has 13 residues. CDR3 sequence reads: CASRSPGVHEQYF. Here the CDR3 DNA reads TGTGCCAGCAGGTCACCGGGAGTCCACGAGCAGTACTTC.

The chain combines TRBV28 with TRBJ1-1; D perhaps matches TRBD1 (6 bases). V was cut by 5 bases and J by 5 bases, with 12 bases left in between. Per the germline V gene, CDR1 is MDHEN and CDR2 is SYDVKM. The CDR3 contains 13 residues. CDR3 sequence (DNA): TGTGCCAGCAGTAAACAGGGTAGGACTGAAGCTTTCTTT. It specifies CASSKQGRTEAFF. The full variable domain, with the rest looked up from reference TRBV28 and TRBJ1-1, is DVKVTQSSRYLVKRTGEKVFLECVQDMDHENMFWYRQDPGLGLRLIYFSYDVKMKEKGDIPEGYSVSREKKERFSLILESASTNQTSMYLCASSKQGRTEAFFGQGTRLTVV.

The chain carries TRBV19 and TRBJ2-1; D perhaps matches TRBD2 (5 bases). V was cut by 5 bases and J by 2 bases, with 7 bases left in between. This CDR3 is 13 amino acids long. Germline loops: CDR1 LNHDA, CDR2 SQIVND (reference sequence). CDR3 in amino acids: CASSEAAYNEQFF. CDR3 in DNA: TGTGCCAGTAGTGAAGCGGCCTACAATGAGCAGTTCTTC.

The chain recombines TRBV14 with TRBJ2-5; D uncertain. The V end lost 0 bases, the J end lost 4 bases, and 9 bases lay between the germline ends. The V gene's germline CDR1 is SGHDN and CDR2 FVKESK. The CDR3 length is 14 residues. The CDR3 coding sequence is TGTGCCAGCAGCCAAGAAGAGCGACTAGAGACCCAGTACTTC. It encodes CASSQEERLETQYF.

A word on this clone: The same CDR3 arises from other DNA sequences in this sample as well. CDR3 region: CASSSGQSYEQYF. CDR3 DNA sequence: TGTGCCAGCAGTTCGGGACAGAGCTACGAGCAGTACTTC. The gene calls are TRBV28 and TRBJ2-7; 7 bases align to TRBD1. The CDR3 has 13 amino acids. V was pared by 4 bases and J by 3 bases, with 3 bases of the junction left unmatched. Germline V gene sequence: CDR1 MDHEN, CDR2 SYDVKM.

This clone was recorded only once. This chain links TRBV28 with TRBJ2-3; D is undetermined. CDR3 length equals 14 residues. Per germline, CDR1 MDHEN and CDR2 SYDVKM. V lost 8 bases and J 6 bases, leaving 18 bases between the germline ends. CDR3 in amino acids: CASLDRVSLDTQYF. CDR3 nucleotides: TGTGCCAGCTTGGATCGCGTGTCTCTGGATACGCAGTATTTT.

V and J are TRBV15 and TRBJ2-7; 7 bases line up with TRBD1. The CDR3 contains 13 residues. From germline, CDR1 is LNHNV and CDR2 YYDKDF (reference sequence). After removal of 5 bases from V and 3 bases from J, the junction contained 4 bases not matched to a gene. CDR3 sequence (DNA): TGTGCCACCAGCCCAGGGACAGACTACGAGCAGTACTTC. The encoded protein is CATSPGTDYEQYF.

The chain carries TRBV7-9 and TRBJ2-3, with D maybe TRBD2 (5 bases). Trimming removed 7 bases at V and 4 bases at J, with 24 bases between. The CDR3 has 17 residues. CDR1 is SEHNR and CDR2 is FQNEAQ in the germline V gene (reference sequence). The CDR3 protein is CASNTLTGSHRSDTQYF. As DNA, the CDR3 is TGTGCCAGCAATACTCTCACGGGGTCGCATCGCTCAGATACGCAGTATTTT. Full variable domain (missing parts from reference TRBV7-9 and TRBJ2-3): DTGVSQNPRHKITKRGQNVTFRCDPISEHNRLYWYRQTLGQGPEFLTYFQNEAQLEKSRLLSDRFSAERPKGSFSTLEIQRTEQGDSAMYLCASNTLTGSHRSDTQYFGPGTRLTVL.

The chain's CDR3 is CASSPVGGASNQPQHF. The CDR3 DNA sequence: TGTGCCAGCAGCCCAGTGGGGGGTGCAAGCAATCAGCCCCAGCATTTT. This rearrangement joins TRBV7-6 to TRBJ1-5; possibly TRBD1 for D (5 bases). Germline V gives CDR1 SGHVS, CDR2 FNYEAQ. The CDR3 runs to 16 residues. Between the trimmed V and J ends, which lost 5 bases and 1 base, there was a span of 15 bases.

This clone was observed once. The CDR3 spells CASSPPQGADTQYF. The CDR3 DNA follows: TGTGCCAGCTCACCTCCCCAAGGGGCAGATACGCAGTATTTT. This chain uses TRBV18 with TRBJ2-3; D is perhaps TRBD1 (5 bases). Germline CDR1 KGHSH, CDR2 LQKENI. There are 14 residues in the CDR3. V lost 3 bases and J lost 4, with 11 bases in between.

The V call is TRBV2, the J call TRBJ1-6, with 8 bases aligning to TRBD1. Per germline, CDR1 SNHLY and CDR2 FYNNEI. Germline trimming cut 5 bases from V and 8 bases from J; bases unmatched to any gene: 17. The CDR3 consists of 18 residues. CDR3 region: CASSQGWDRRLLDSPLHF. CDR3 in DNA: TGTGCCAGCAGTCAAGGGTGGGACAGGCGGCTTCTTGATTCACCCCTCCACTTT.